This T cell receptor beta chain was identified in a study of chemoradiotherapy in HPV16-positive cancers. On the study more broadly: A couple of HPV16-positive patients' cells yielded candidate HPV-specific clones and common motifs.

Overall study results and limits: The functional HPV-specific definition rests on just two HPV16-positive patients. During treatment, candidate HPV-specific clones and E7-related motifs expanded in tumor.

Repertoires were sampled repeatedly during chemoradiotherapy. Generated by immunoSEQ multiplex PCR, the TCRdb table keeps only in-frame clones and is missing some. This sample has roughly 12,000 clones, with 72% found just once. This clone was counted only a few times. Its antigen is as yet unknown. CDR1 is KGHSH and CDR2 is LQKENI in the germline V gene. This CDR3 has 14 amino acids. The junction had 5 bases not matched to a gene; V was cut back by 6 bases and J by 0 bases. This clonotype was obtained from a human donor with HPV-associated anogenital cancer. Sample collection was performed from a patient who underwent chemoradiotherapy. This chain connects TRBV18 to TRBJ2-7; 7 positions agree with TRBD2. The CDR3 here is CASSMGEGSYEQYF. The CDR3, as DNA: TGTGCCAGCTCCATGGGGGAGGGCTCCTACGAGCAGTACTTC.